This TCR beta chain was profiled in a study of T cell changes during pregnancy in multiple sclerosis. This table comes from immunoSEQ multiplex PCR, and its TCRdb copy is limited to in-frame clones, with some not included. Here the sample spans roughly 100,000 clones, about 90% being singletons. The CDR3 extends over 16 amino acids. CDR1 is SGHRS and CDR2 is YFSETQ in the germline V gene. J gave up 1 base and V 2 bases, and 3 bases lay outside the gene matches. This sample comprised peripheral blood, obtained before pregnancy. The V gene is TRBV5-1, the J gene TRBJ2-3, with 11 positions matching TRBD2. The sequence was obtained from a female donor with multiple sclerosis, enrolled in a pregnancy study. The CDR3 region has the DNA TGCGCCAGCAGCTTATTGGGACTAGCGGGCACAGATACGCAGTATTTT. This encodes CASSLLGLAGTDTQYF.